A single sample is the source of the 18 T cell receptor beta chains below, sequenced in a study of OX40 agonist ivuxolimab in advanced cancers. TCRdb keeps only in-frame clones here, not all; method: immunoSEQ multiplex PCR. Of roughly 67,000 clones in the sample, 80% to 90% were seen once. Here the sequenced sample was CD4+ or CD8+ T cells sorted from blood, taken in a trial of the OX40 agonist ivuxolimab. Receptors originate from an adult with an advanced solid tumor such as melanoma, head and neck, liver or kidney cancer.

V is TRBV7-3 and J is TRBJ2-7; D is possibly TRBD1 or TRBD2 (6 bases each). Germline V gene data show CDR1 as SGHTA and CDR2 as FQGTGA. The V end lost 3 bases, the J end lost 5 bases, and 23 bases lay between the germline ends. The CDR3 consists of 17 residues. CDR3 nucleotides: TGTGCCAGCAGCTTCGGGGGCCCTGGACAGCGCCTGCACGAGCAGTACTTC. This codes for CASSFGGPGQRLHEQYF.

The rearrangement joins TRBV7-6 to TRBJ1-3; unclear D gene. The germline V gene encodes CDR1 SGHVS and CDR2 FNYEAQ. The V and J ends lost 0 bases and 4 bases respectively, with 4 bases between them. The CDR3 has 13 residues. The CDR3 DNA follows: TGTGCCAGCAGCTTAGCGGTGGGAAACACCATATATTTT. Its translation: CASSLAVGNTIYF.

Written as DNA, the CDR3 is TGTGCCAGCCTTTTGAACACTGAAGCTTTCTTT. Translation: CASLLNTEAFF. This sequence joins TRBV6-6 and TRBJ1-1; D is uncertain. Germline CDR1 and CDR2: MNHNY and SVGAGI (reference sequence). The CDR3 length is 11 residues. V lost 8 bases and J lost 0, with 4 bases in between.

The chain joins TRBV11-2 to TRBJ2-7; a weak D match, TRBD2 (6 bases). The CDR3 sequence is 17 residues long. Trimming cost V 5 bases and J 0 bases, with 20 bases left between them. CDR1 and CDR2 from the germline V gene are SGHAT and FQNNGV. CDR3 in amino acids: CASSPPGTGVLSYEQYF. In nucleotides, the CDR3 is TGTGCCAGCAGCCCTCCAGGGACGGGGGTCCTCTCCTACGAGCAGTACTTC.

This clone appeared a single time. This chain links TRBV5-1 with TRBJ2-2, with unresolved D. Deletions cut 6 bases from V and 0 bases from J, with 6 bases between. Germline CDR1 reads SGHRS; CDR2 reads YFSETQ. This CDR3 spans 13 amino acids. The CDR3 nucleotides read TGCGCCAGCACGGAATCGAACACCGGGGAGCTGTTTTTT. Translation: CASTESNTGELFF. Full variable domain (outside the CDR3, taken from reference TRBV5-1 and TRBJ2-2): KAGVTQTPRYLIKTRGQQVTLSCSPISGHRSVSWYQQTPGQGLQFLFEYFSETQRNKGNFPGRFSGRQFSNSRSEMNVSTLELGDSALYLCASTESNTGELFFGEGSRLTVL.

This chain links TRBV2 with TRBJ1-1; unclear D gene. CDR3 size: 13 residues. Trimming stripped 6 bases from V and 6 bases from J, with 14 bases between. Germline CDR1 is SNHLY and CDR2 is FYNNEI. This chain's CDR3 is CASRPRVAAEAFF. The CDR3 coding sequence is TGTGCCAGCAGGCCCAGAGTAGCGGCTGAAGCTTTCTTT. Looking up the rest from reference TRBV2 and TRBJ1-1 gives the full variable domain: EPEVTQTPSHQVTQMGQEVILRCVPISNHLYFYWYRQILGQKVEFLVSFYNNEISEKSEIFDDQFSVERPDGSNFTLKIRSTKLEDSAMYFCASRPRVAAEAFFGQGTRLTVV.

This rearrangement joins TRBV5-4 to TRBJ1-2; D not certain. This CDR3 spans 13 amino acids. The ends were cut back, 3 bases at V and 2 bases at J, with 8 bases in the middle. In germline, CDR1 is SGHNT, CDR2 YYREEE (reference sequence). CDR3: CASSSLLNYGYTF. In DNA, the CDR3 is TGTGCCAGCAGCTCGCTACTAAACTATGGCTACACCTTC.

V gene TRBV6-5 combines with J gene TRBJ1-2, with 7 bases fitting TRBD1. Germline V gene lookup returns CDR1 MNHEY and CDR2 SVGAGI. This CDR3 is 15 amino acids long. Losses at the gene ends were 6 bases for V and 5 bases for J; bases not matched to a gene: 12. CDR3 amino acids: CASRMTGKDVYGYTF. The CDR3 DNA is TGTGCCAGCAGGATGACAGGGAAGGACGTTTATGGCTACACCTTC.

V gene TRBV6-5 combines with J gene TRBJ2-7; TRBD2 agrees at 9 bases. With 6 bases clipped from V and 5 bases from J, the junction kept 8 bases outside the gene matches. This CDR3 is built from 14 residues. The V gene's germline CDR1 is MNHEY and CDR2 SVGAGI. CDR3 sequence: CASRRGLAGNEQYF. CDR3 DNA: TGTGCCAGCAGGCGGGGACTAGCCGGTAACGAGCAGTACTTC.

This sequence joins TRBV5-6 and TRBJ2-5; TRBD2 agrees at 14 bases. V lost 5 bases, J lost 5 bases, and 11 bases stayed unmatched. Per germline, CDR1 SGHDT and CDR2 YYEEEE. CDR3 length equals 17 residues. This CDR3 is CASRRGTSGGWRETQYF. As DNA, the CDR3 is TGTGCCAGCAGACGTGGGACTAGCGGGGGCTGGAGGGAGACCCAGTACTTC.

The chain carries TRBV5-8 and TRBJ2-5; D gene unclear. CDR1 is SGHTS and CDR2 is YDEGEE in the germline V gene. Trimming removed 2 bases at V and 3 bases at J, with 11 bases between. The length of the CDR3 is 14 residues. CDR3 sequence reads: CASSFRTRKETQYF. The CDR3 DNA is TGTGCCAGCAGCTTCCGGACCCGAAAAGAGACCCAGTACTTC.

The rearrangement links TRBV19 to TRBJ1-1, with D uncertain. Trimming removed 2 bases from V and 0 bases from J, with 10 bases in between. The CDR3 covers 15 residues. Per germline, CDR1 LNHDA and CDR2 SQIVND (reference sequence). Here the CDR3 reads CASSISRRVNTEAFF. The CDR3 DNA follows: TGTGCCAGTAGTATAAGCAGGCGGGTGAACACTGAAGCTTTCTTT.

This sequence joins TRBV7-2 and TRBJ2-7; D is possibly TRBD1 or TRBD2 (5 bases each). The V end was cut by 3 bases, the J end by 5 bases, with 8 bases between. The CDR3 covers 12 residues. Germline V CDR1 and CDR2: SGHTA, FQGNSA. The CDR3 sequence: CASSLGVNEQYF. The CDR3 region has the DNA TGTGCCAGCAGCTTGGGGGTCAACGAGCAGTACTTC.

The V and J genes are TRBV7-2 and TRBJ2-7; TRBD2 aligns across 12 bases. This CDR3 is 15 amino acids long. CDR1 is SGHTA, CDR2 FQGNSA, per germline. V shed 5 bases, J shed 4 bases, and the junction held 6 bases outside the gene matches. The CDR3 protein is CASSDPSGGAYEQYF. CDR3 in DNA: TGTGCCAGCAGCGATCCTAGCGGGGGGGCATACGAGCAGTACTTC.

In DNA, the CDR3 is TGTGCCAGCAGCTTACCCGACTCTCGGGAATCACCCCTCCACTTT. The encoded protein is CASSLPDSRESPLHF. The chain combines TRBV7-2 with TRBJ1-6; D uncertain. This CDR3 comprises 15 residues. V was pared by 2 bases and J by 10 bases, with 15 bases between. Looked up from germline, CDR1 is SGHTA and CDR2 is FQGNSA.

The rearrangement links TRBV10-3 to TRBJ1-1; tentative D call: TRBD1 (6 bases). CDR3 length: 15 residues. The ends were cut back, 4 bases at V and 0 bases at J, with 12 bases in the middle. Germline assignment: CDR1 ENHRY and CDR2 SYGVKD. CDR3 DNA: TGTGCCATCAGTGGCCGAGGGGGGCTGAACACTGAAGCTTTCTTT. Amino acid sequence: CAISGRGGLNTEAFF.

Note on this clone: A read error may account for a junction end that differs from germline. The chain is built from TRBV5-1 and TRBJ2-2; TRBD1 matches at 8 bases. The CDR3 has 17 residues. Germline V gene lookup returns CDR1 SGHRS and CDR2 YFSETQ. CDR3 residues: CASSSIGDRLNAGELFF. CDR3 bases: TGCGCCAGCAGCTCGATCGGGGACAGGCTGAACGCCGGGGAGCTGTTTTTT.

The chain combines TRBV7-5 with TRBJ1-6; no check of the table's D call, TRBD1, against the DNA was made. TRBV7-5 is a pseudogene. CDR3 size: 17 residues. The CDR3 protein is CVRSTRADSAYNSPLHF. For the CDR3, the DNA is TGTGTCAGAAGCACAAGGGCGGACAGTGCCTATAATTCACCCCTCCACTTT.